This entry lists 10 T cell receptor beta chains sequenced from one sample in a study of blood T cell repertoires in COVID-19. TCRdb's copy holds only in-frame clones and misses some; the assay was immunoSEQ multiplex PCR. The sample consists of some 250,000 clones, about four fifths of them appearing once. Sample: peripheral blood. The receptors stem from a young woman with acute or convalescent COVID-19.

V usage is TRBV24-1 and J usage is TRBJ2-7; D ambiguous. Germline CDR1 and CDR2: KGHDR and SFDVKD. The CDR3 totals 11 residues. Trimming pared 9 bases from V and 0 bases from J, leaving 5 bases between. The CDR3 region is CATGDSYEQYF. CDR3 nucleotide sequence: TGTGCCACCGGAGACTCCTACGAGCAGTACTTC.

This chain connects TRBV7-5 to TRBJ2-2; the table's TRBD2 call for D was not verified on the DNA. TRBV7-5 is a pseudogene locus. The CDR3 runs 20 residues. CDR3 DNA sequence: TGTGCCAGAAGCTTAGCGTTTGGGACTAGCGGGACCGCGAACACCGGGGAGCTGTTTTTT. This gives the protein CARSLAFGTSGTANTGELFF.

The chain is built from TRBV18 and TRBJ1-1; D gene uncertain. The CDR3 consists of 17 residues. Per germline, CDR1 KGHSH and CDR2 LQKENI. Deletions cut 1 base from V and 0 bases from J, with 15 bases between. The CDR3 nucleotides are TGTGCCAGCTCACCACTCCAGTCTAGGTTGATGAACACTGAAGCTTTCTTT. Translation gives CASSPLQSRLMNTEAFF.

Regarding this clone: Germline and junction disagree at one end, which may indicate a read error. The chain employs TRBV6-5 and TRBJ2-2, with 9 bases matching TRBD1. This CDR3 contains 15 residues. Germline CDR1 reads MNHEY; CDR2 reads SVGAGI. The CDR3 loop is CANSYGQGFGGELFF. The DNA for the CDR3 is TGTGCCAACAGTTACGGACAGGGGTTTGGCGGGGAGCTGTTTTTT.

CDR3 DNA sequence: TGCGCCAGCAGCTCGACCGGGACAGGGAGCGGGATGGGGGATGAGCAGTTCTTC. This encodes CASSSTGTGSGMGDEQFF. The chain joins TRBV5-1 to TRBJ2-1, with 9 nucleotides matching TRBD1. The CDR3 loop spans 18 amino acids. Germline CDR1 reads SGHRS; CDR2 reads YFSETQ. V shed 3 bases and J 8 bases; nucleotides not matched to a gene: 18.

This chain connects TRBV11-2 to TRBJ2-5; TRBD2 matches at 11 bases. The CDR3 is made up of 17 amino acids. The V and J ends lost 3 bases and 5 bases, in that order; junction bases with no gene match: 11. Germline V gene lookup returns CDR1 SGHAT and CDR2 FQNNGV. The DNA for the CDR3 is TGTGCCAGCAGCTTTTGGGGGACTAGCGGAGGCCAGGAGACCCAGTACTTC. It encodes CASSFWGTSGGQETQYF. The full variable domain, with the rest looked up from reference TRBV11-2 and TRBJ2-5, is EAGVAQSPRYKIIEKRQSVAFWCNPISGHATLYWYQQILGQGPKLLIQFQNNGVVDDSQLPKDRFSAERLKGVDSTLKIQPAKLEDSAVYLCASSFWGTSGGQETQYFGPGTRLLVL.

The chain is built from TRBV29-1 and TRBJ2-7; TRBD2 agrees at 8 bases. Trimming at V came to 4 bases and at J to 6 bases, leaving 8 bases not matched to a gene. Germline CDR1 SQVTM, CDR2 ANQGSEA. The CDR3 spans 13 residues. CDR3: CSVVDGRASEQYF. The CDR3 bases are TGCAGCGTTGTTGACGGGAGGGCCTCCGAGCAGTACTTC.

The chain recombines TRBV10-2 with TRBJ1-1; possibly TRBD1 for D (6 bases). The germline CDR1 and CDR2 sequences are WSHSY and SAAADI. Trimming left V 3 bases short and J 5 bases short, with 10 bases between. This CDR3 region has 13 residues. CDR3 nucleotide sequence: TGCGCCAGCAGTGAACAGGGTCAGACTGAAGCTTTCTTT. It codes for CASSEQGQTEAFF.

This clone was recorded a few times. The gene calls are TRBV11-2 and TRBJ1-2; TRBD1 aligns across 7 bases. The V segment lost 0 bases and the J segment 8 bases; nucleotides outside the gene matches: 9. Germline V gene lookup returns CDR1 SGHAT and CDR2 FQNNGV. CDR3 size: 15 residues. The CDR3 region is CASSLELNRGGGYTF. The DNA for the CDR3 is TGTGCCAGCAGCTTAGAGCTCAACAGGGGTGGGGGCTACACCTTC.

The chain employs TRBV7-2 and TRBJ2-6; possible D gene TRBD1, 5 bases. The germline gives CDR1 SGHTA, CDR2 FQGNSA. This CDR3 spans 16 amino acids. Trimming stripped 0 bases from V and 1 base from J, with 7 bases between. CDR3: CASSLAPGSGANVLTF. In DNA form, the CDR3 reads TGTGCCAGCAGCTTAGCCCCAGGGTCTGGGGCCAACGTCCTGACTTTC.